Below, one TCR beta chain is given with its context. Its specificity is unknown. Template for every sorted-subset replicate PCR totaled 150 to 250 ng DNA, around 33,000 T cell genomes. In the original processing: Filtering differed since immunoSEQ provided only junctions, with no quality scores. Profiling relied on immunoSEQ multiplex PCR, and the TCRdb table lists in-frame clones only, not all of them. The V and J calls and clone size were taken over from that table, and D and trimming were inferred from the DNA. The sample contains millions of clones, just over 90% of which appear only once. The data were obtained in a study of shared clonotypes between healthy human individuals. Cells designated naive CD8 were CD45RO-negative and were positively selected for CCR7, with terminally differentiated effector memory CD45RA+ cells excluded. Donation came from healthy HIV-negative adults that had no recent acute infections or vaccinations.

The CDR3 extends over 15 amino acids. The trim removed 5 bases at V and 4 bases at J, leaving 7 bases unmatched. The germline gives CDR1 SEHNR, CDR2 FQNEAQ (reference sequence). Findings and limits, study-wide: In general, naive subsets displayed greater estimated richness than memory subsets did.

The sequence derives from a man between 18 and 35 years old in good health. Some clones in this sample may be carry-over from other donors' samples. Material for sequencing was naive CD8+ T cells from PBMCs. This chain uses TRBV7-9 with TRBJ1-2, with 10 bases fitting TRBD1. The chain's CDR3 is CASSHTGQGIYGYTF. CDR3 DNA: TGTGCCAGCAGCCACACGGGACAGGGGATCTATGGCTACACCTTC.